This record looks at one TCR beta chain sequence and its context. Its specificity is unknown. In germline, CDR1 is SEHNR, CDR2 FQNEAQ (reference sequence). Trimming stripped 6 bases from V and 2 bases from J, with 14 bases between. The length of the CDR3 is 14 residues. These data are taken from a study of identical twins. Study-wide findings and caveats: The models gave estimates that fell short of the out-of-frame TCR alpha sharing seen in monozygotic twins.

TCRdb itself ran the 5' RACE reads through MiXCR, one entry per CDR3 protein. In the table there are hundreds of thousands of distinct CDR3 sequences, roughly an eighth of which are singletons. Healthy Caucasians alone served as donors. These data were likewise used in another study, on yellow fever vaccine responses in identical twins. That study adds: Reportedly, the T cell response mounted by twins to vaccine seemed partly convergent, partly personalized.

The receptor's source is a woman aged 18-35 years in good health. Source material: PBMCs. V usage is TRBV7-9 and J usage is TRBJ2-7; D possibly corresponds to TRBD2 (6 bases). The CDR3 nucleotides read TGTGCCAGCAGTCCGGGGACTGCCCCCTACGAGCAGTACTTC. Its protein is CASSPGTAPYEQYF. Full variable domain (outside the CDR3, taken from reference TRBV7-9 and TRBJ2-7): DTGVSQNPRHKITKRGQNVTFRCDPISEHNRLYWYRQTLGQGPEFLTYFQNEAQLEKSRLLSDRFSAERPKGSFSTLEIQRTEQGDSAMYLCASSPGTAPYEQYFGPGTRLTVT.